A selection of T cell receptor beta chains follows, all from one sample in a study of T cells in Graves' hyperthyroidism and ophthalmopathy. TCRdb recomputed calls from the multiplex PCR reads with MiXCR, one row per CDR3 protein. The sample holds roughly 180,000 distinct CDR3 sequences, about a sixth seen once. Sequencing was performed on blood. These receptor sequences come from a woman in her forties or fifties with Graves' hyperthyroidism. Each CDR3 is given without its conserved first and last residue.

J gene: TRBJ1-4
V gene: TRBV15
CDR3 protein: ATSRAGQAANEKLF

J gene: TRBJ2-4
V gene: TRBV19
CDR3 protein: ASSARGAKNIQY

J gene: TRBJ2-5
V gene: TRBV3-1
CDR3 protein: ASSQVRETQY

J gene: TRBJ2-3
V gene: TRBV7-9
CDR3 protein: ASSFSQAQAGNSTDTQY

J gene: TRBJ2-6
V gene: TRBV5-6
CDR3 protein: ASSLRSSGANVLT

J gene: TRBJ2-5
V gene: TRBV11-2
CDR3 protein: ASSFRGETQY

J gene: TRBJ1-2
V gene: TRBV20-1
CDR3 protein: SALEGVLGYGYT

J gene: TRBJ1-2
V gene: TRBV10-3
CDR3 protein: AISGTAYGYT

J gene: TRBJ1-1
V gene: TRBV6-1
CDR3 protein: ASRRTGARSSFRNTEAF

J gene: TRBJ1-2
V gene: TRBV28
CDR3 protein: ASSPGPYGYT

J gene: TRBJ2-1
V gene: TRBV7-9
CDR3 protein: ASSLEGPLSYNEQF

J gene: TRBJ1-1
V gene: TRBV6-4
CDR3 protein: ASRDTANTEAF

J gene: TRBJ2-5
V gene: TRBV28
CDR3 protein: ASREAGTTQY

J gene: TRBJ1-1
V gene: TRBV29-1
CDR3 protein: SVVNTEAF

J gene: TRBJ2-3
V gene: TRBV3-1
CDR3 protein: ATSGPIGTDTQY

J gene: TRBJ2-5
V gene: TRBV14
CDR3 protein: ASSRGLADQETQY

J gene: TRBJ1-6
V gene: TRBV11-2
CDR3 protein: ASSPLVGRNDSPLH

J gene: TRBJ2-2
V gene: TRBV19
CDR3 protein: ASSMTGGGPGELF

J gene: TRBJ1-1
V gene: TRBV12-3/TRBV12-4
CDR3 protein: ASRRDRLSPEAF

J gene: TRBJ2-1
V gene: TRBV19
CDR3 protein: ASSIGGIGYNEQF

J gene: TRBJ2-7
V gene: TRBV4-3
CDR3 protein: ASSLGTSGRDEQY

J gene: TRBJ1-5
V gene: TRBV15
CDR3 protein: ATSRGTGANQPQH

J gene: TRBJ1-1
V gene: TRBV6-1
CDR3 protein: ATNGQTNTEAF

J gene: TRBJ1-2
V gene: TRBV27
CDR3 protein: ASSYQAGDPYGYT

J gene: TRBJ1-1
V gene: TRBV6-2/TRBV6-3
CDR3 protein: ASSYRTGRVF

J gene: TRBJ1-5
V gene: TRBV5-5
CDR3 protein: ASSHYDQPQH

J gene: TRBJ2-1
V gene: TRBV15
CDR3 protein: ATSRERLPSYNEQF

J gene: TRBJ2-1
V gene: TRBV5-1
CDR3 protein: ASSPPPTGAYNEQF

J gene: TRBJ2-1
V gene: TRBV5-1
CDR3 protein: ASSPRGLHNEQF

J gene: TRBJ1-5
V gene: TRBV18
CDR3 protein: ASSPADSINQPQH

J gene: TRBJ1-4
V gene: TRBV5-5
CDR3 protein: ASRRSLGTNEKLL

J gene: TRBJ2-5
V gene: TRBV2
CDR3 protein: ASSEPAGSETQY

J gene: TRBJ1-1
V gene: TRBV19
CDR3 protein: ASSIERWATEAF

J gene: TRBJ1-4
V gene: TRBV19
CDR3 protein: ASSIVWTVMNEKLF

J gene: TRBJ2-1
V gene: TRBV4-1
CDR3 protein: ASSQQSRRPRPYEQF

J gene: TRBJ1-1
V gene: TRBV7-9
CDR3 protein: ASSSGGGRWDTEAF

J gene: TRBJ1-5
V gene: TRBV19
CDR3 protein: ATQYFHESNQPQH

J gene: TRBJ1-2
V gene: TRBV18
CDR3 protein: ASSPPHPRGLPIHDYT

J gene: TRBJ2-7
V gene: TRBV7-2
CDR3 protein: ASSPWAGPRSYEQY

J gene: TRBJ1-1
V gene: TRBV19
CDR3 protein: ASSRQGEGNTEAF

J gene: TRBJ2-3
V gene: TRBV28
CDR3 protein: ASRDYRGYRGTDTQY